These 8 T cell receptor beta chains share one sample of origin, sequenced in a study of Ad26.COV2.S vaccination and SARS-CoV-2 variants. Only in-frame clones appear in the TCRdb table, and some are missing; sequencing was by immunoSEQ multiplex PCR. The sample lists 350,000 to 450,000 clones, about 88% occurring once. The treatment denotes: some 20 received Ad26.COV2.S at low or high dose, single or two shots; about 5 received placebo; per-sample allocation not given. On day 63 after the first injection, vaccine and placebo recipients gave samples. The sample consisted of peripheral blood, taken in a trial of Ad26.COV2.S vaccine versus placebo. All receptors derive from a person between 18 and 59 years old who received the Ad26.COV2.S COVID-19 vaccine or a placebo.

The gene calls are TRBV19 and TRBJ2-1; the D gene is possibly TRBD2 (6 bases). This CDR3 comprises 15 residues. The V and J ends lost 3 bases and 5 bases respectively, with 14 bases between them. The germline gives CDR1 LNHDA, CDR2 SQIVND (reference sequence). CDR3 nucleotide sequence: TGTGCCAGTAGTATTTTAGGAGGGGCCGACAATGAGCAGTTCTTC. This translates into CASSILGGADNEQFF.

The chain couples TRBV19 to TRBJ2-5; TRBD2 aligns across 13 bases. V lost 4 bases to trimming and J lost 2 bases; unmatched junction nucleotides: 7. Germline values: CDR1 LNHDA, CDR2 SQIVND (reference sequence). The CDR3 runs to 17 residues. CDR3 protein: CASSKRLAGGRQETQYF. The CDR3 nucleotides read TGTGCCAGTAGTAAACGACTAGCGGGAGGCCGACAAGAGACCCAGTACTTC.

Concerning this clone itself: At the DNA level, this CDR3 is encoded by other sequences in the same sample as well. The rearrangement links TRBV7-2 to TRBJ2-7, with D possibly TRBD2 on 5 matching bases. The V gene's germline CDR1 is SGHTA and CDR2 FQGNSA. This CDR3 comprises 15 residues. V lost 5 bases to trimming and J lost 0 bases, with 14 bases between them. The DNA for the CDR3 is TGTGCCAGCAGCCCCGCCGGTGGGAGCTCCTACGAGCAGTACTTC. Its protein is CASSPAGGSSYEQYF.

The V call is TRBV30, the J call TRBJ2-3, with no clear D. Germline lookup yields CDR1 GTSNPN and CDR2 SVGIG (reference sequence). Between the trimmed V and J ends, which lost 0 bases and 6 bases, there was a span of 7 bases. The CDR3 is 12 residues long. CDR3 amino acids: CAWSVMADTQYF. Here the CDR3 DNA reads TGTGCCTGGAGTGTAATGGCGGATACGCAGTATTTT.

The rearrangement links TRBV5-1 to TRBJ2-1; D ambiguous. This CDR3 spans 16 amino acids. In germline, CDR1 is SGHRS, CDR2 YFSETQ. Trimming took 1 base from V and 7 from J, leaving 18 bases between them. The DNA for the CDR3 is TGCGCCAGCAGCTTGAAGGGCTCACCACCCAAGAATGAGCAGTTCTTC. It specifies CASSLKGSPPKNEQFF.

The V gene is TRBV14, the J gene TRBJ2-5; 7 positions agree with TRBD1. Germline V gene sequence: CDR1 SGHDN, CDR2 FVKESK. This CDR3 spans 14 amino acids. J gave up 5 bases and V 4 bases, and 7 bases lay outside the gene matches. CDR3 coding DNA: TGTGCCAGCAGCCTGACAGGGAGCGATGAGACCCAGTACTTC. This encodes CASSLTGSDETQYF.

This clone appeared once. V usage is TRBV14 and J usage is TRBJ1-2; D not resolved. The ends were cut back, 2 bases at V and 4 bases at J, with 8 bases in the middle. Germline assignment: CDR1 SGHDN and CDR2 FVKESK. This CDR3 comprises 13 residues. The CDR3 bases are TGTGCCAGCAGCCAACGAGGGAGCTATGGCTACACCTTC. It is translated as CASSQRGSYGYTF.

The V gene is TRBV19, the J gene TRBJ1-1; D is undetermined. The germline V gene encodes CDR1 LNHDA and CDR2 SQIVND (reference sequence). The CDR3 has 13 amino acids. V gave up 4 bases and J gave up 3 bases, with 9 bases separating them. The DNA of the CDR3 is TGTGCCAGTAGTAAGGCTGCCCACACTGAAGCTTTCTTT. This encodes CASSKAAHTEAFF.